This TCR beta chain appears in the sequencing data of a study of cytomegalovirus exposure and HLA in healthy donors. 60 Vbeta and 13 Jbeta primers were used in PCR. Per the authors' pipeline: Among the unique TCR beta chains that a later analysis counted, around 72 million in all, about 11 million were shared. Some clones are missing from TCRdb's copy, which holds only in-frame ones; the method was immunoSEQ multiplex PCR. V, J and clone size were drawn from that table, and D and trimming were deduced from the DNA. This listing includes about 200,000 clones. Details on this clone: Its antigen remains unknown. Other nucleotide sequences in the sample specify the same CDR3.

General observations from the study: Later, TCR association rates were found to vary by HLA locus, highest for DRB1 and lowest for HLA-C. An analysis that came later showed most CMV-associated TCR beta chains appearing HLA-restricted.

This TCR derives from a man between 25 and 39 years old in good health and CMV-seronegative. Sequenced input: PBMCs.

The CDR3 DNA reads TGTGCCAGCAGCTTATTACCGGGACAAAGTAATGAAAAACTGTTTTTT. Encoded protein: CASSLLPGQSNEKLFF. The chain uses TRBV7-2 and TRBJ1-4; TRBD1 is a possible D gene (6 bases). Looked up from germline, CDR1 is SGHTA and CDR2 is FQGNSA. Trimming took off 2 bases at V and 4 bases at J, with 14 bases between the two ends. The CDR3 runs 16 residues.